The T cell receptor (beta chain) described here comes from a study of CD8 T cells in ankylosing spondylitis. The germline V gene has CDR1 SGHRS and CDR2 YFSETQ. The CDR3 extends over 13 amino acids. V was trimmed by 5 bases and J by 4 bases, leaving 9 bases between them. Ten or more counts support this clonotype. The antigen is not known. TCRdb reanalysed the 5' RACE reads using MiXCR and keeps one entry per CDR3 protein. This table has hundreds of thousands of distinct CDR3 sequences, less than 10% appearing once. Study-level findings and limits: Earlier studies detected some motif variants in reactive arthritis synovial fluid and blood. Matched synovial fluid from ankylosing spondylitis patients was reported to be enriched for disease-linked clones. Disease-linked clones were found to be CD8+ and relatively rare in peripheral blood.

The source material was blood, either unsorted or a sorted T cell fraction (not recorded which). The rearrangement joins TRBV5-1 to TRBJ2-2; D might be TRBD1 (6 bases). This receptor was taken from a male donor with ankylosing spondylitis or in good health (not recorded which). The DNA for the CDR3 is TGCGCCAGCAGTCCCAGGGGCACCGGGGAGCTGTTTTTT. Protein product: CASSPRGTGELFF.